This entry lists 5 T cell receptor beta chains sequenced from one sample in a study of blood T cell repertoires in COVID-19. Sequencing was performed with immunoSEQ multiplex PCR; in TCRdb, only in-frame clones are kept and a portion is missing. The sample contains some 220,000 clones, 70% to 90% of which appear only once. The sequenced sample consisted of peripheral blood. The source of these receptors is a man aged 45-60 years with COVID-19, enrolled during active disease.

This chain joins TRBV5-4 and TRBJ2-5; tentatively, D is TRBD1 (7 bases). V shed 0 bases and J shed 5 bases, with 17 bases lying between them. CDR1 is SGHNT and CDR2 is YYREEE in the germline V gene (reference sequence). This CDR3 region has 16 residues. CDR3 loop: CASSLGAGQLFETQYF. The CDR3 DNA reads TGTGCCAGCAGCTTGGGGGCGGGACAGTTATTTGAGACCCAGTACTTC.

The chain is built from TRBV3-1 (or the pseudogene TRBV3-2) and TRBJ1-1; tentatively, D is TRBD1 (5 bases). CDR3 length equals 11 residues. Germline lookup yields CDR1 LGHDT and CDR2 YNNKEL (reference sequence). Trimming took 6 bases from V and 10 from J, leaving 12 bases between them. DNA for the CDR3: TGTGCCAGCAGTCCCGGGGGAAGAGCTTTCTTT. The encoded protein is CASSPGGRAFF.

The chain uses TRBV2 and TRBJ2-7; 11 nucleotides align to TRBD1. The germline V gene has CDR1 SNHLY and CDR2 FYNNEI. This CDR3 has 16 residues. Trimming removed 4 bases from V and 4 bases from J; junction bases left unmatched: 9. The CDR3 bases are TGTGCCAGCAGTGGGACAGGGGGCCCCCGTCTTTACGAGCAGTACTTC. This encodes CASSGTGGPRLYEQYF.

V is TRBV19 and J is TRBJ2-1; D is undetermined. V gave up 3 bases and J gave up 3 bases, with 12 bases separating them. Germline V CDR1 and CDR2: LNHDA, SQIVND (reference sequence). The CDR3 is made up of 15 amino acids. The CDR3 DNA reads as TGTGCCAGTAGTATTGTAAACTCAAACTACAATGAGCAGTTCTTC. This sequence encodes CASSIVNSNYNEQFF.

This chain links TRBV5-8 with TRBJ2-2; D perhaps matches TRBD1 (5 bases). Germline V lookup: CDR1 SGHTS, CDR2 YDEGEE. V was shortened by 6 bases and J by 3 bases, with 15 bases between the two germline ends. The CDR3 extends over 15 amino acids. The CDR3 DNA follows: TGTGCCAGCAAAGGGGCTGTCGTATACACCGGGGAGCTGTTTTTT. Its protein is CASKGAVVYTGELFF.